Sequencing of this T cell receptor beta chain was carried out in a study of Tregs in tolerant kidney transplant recipients. Findings and limits, study-wide: In tolerant patients, donor-specific Tregs outgrew total Tregs, suggesting antigen-driven expansion. Activated donor B cell expansion appeared to reveal the most relevant donor-specific TCRbeta repertoire. Changing PCR primers prevented nucleotide comparison between some patients' samples. Findings come from small patient numbers and require larger validation.

CDR1 and CDR2 (germline): LNHDA, SQIVND (reference sequence). The CDR3 has 19 amino acids. The V segment lost 5 bases and the J segment 8 bases; nucleotides outside the gene matches: 17. Sequenced by immunoSEQ multiplex PCR; TCRdb stores in-frame clones only, minus some. This sample carries roughly 66,000 clones, roughly 92% of them seen once, and the ten largest clones take roughly 9.7%. Note on this clone: Antigen unknown.

The material was CD8+ T cells from blood, obtained before the transplant. The rearrangement uses TRBV19 and TRBJ2-4, with 14 bases lining up with TRBD2. The source of this sequence is a human donor who received a combined kidney and bone marrow transplant. CDR3: CASSGRLGTSGSKEDIQYF. DNA for the CDR3: TGTGCCAGTAGTGGCCGACTTGGGACTAGCGGGAGTAAGGAAGACATTCAGTACTTC.